These T cell receptor beta chains were read from a single sample in a study of cytomegalovirus exposure and HLA in healthy donors. Sequencing was performed with immunoSEQ multiplex PCR; in TCRdb, only in-frame clones are kept and a portion is missing. This sample yields roughly 200,000 clones, of which roughly 86% are seen a single time; approximately 7.7% belongs to the top ten. Sequences were obtained from PBMCs. Every receptor here comes from a man aged 25 to 40 in good health and CMV-seropositive. CDR3s include the opening cysteine and the closing phenylalanine or tryptophan. Each record gives: D gene, V gene, clone size, J gene, CDR3 protein, CDR3 DNA. The D gene is left open where the match is weak. Expanded clones get a size class; other rows say once, few or many, or leave the size out.

>.|TRBV6-1|.|TRBJ2-7
CASSGQLFRDPSQQYF
TGTGCCAGCAGTGGGCAACTCTTCCGGGACCCGTCCCAGCAGTACTTC
>.|TRBV28|many|TRBJ2-7
CASRLPGKGYEQYF
TGTGCCAGCAGGTTACCTGGTAAGGGATACGAGCAGTACTTC
>TRBD1|TRBV20-1|few|TRBJ2-5
CSVDREETQYF
TGCAGTGTGGACAGGGAAGAGACCCAGTACTTC
>.|TRBV7-3|.|TRBJ2-1
CASSPRAYNEQFF
TGTGCCAGCAGCCCCCGGGCCTACAATGAGCAGTTCTTC
>TRBD1|TRBV4-3|.|TRBJ2-1
CASRTGLGYNEQFF
TGCGCCAGCAGGACAGGGTTGGGTTACAATGAGCAGTTCTTC
>TRBD2|TRBV5-6|.|TRBJ2-2
CASNRWLAGLVGELFF
TGTGCCAGCAACCGGTGGCTAGCGGGACTCGTCGGGGAGCTGTTTTTT
>.|TRBV7-9|.|TRBJ2-7
CASSFSEESYEQYF
TGTGCCAGCAGCTTCTCTGAGGAGTCCTACGAGCAGTACTTC
>.|TRBV7-2|.|TRBJ1-6
CASSLAVAGYSYNSPLHF
TGTGCCAGCAGCTTAGCGGTCGCAGGGTATTCCTATAATTCACCCCTCCACTTT
>TRBD1|TRBV15|.|TRBJ2-7
CATSGHRDRGSYEQYF
TGTGCCACCAGCGGACACCGGGACAGGGGGAGCTACGAGCAGTACTTC
>.|TRBV7-5|many|TRBJ1-1
CARSLPGGVRDTEAFF
TGTGCCAGAAGCTTACCAGGGGGAGTTCGGGACACTGAAGCTTTCTTT
>.|TRBV19|.|TRBJ2-7
CASSIESGNSYEQYF
TGTGCCAGTAGTATAGAGTCAGGGAATTCCTACGAGCAGTACTTC
>.|TRBV19|.|TRBJ2-7
CASSMGPGSYEQYF
TGTGCCAGTAGTATGGGGCCGGGCTCCTACGAGCAGTACTTC
>TRBD2|TRBV6-6|.|TRBJ2-2
CASSPRGLAGTGELFF
TGTGCCAGCAGCCCCAGGGGACTAGCGGGCACCGGGGAGCTGTTTTTT
>.|TRBV27|.|TRBJ1-5
CASNEGGRGQPQHF
TGTGCCAGTAACGAGGGGGGGAGAGGTCAGCCCCAGCATTTT
>TRBD1|TRBV11-3|.|TRBJ2-1
CASSLSRGTYNEQFF
TGTGCCAGCAGCTTAAGCAGGGGGACCTACAATGAGCAGTTCTTC
>.|TRBV28|.|TRBJ2-5
CASSLGGPKSETQYF
TGTGCCAGCAGTTTAGGAGGCCCGAAGTCGGAGACCCAGTACTTC
>.|TRBV27|once|TRBJ2-7
CASSLFGQGNYEQYF
TGTGCCAGCAGTTTATTCGGGCAGGGAAACTACGAGCAGTACTTC
>.|TRBV7-3|.|TRBJ1-6
CASSLSLLGSPLHF
TGTGCCAGCAGCTTGTCCCTATTGGGTTCACCCCTCCACTTT